Listed below are T cell receptor beta chains from one sample, sequenced in a study of blood T cell repertoires in COVID-19. Using immunoSEQ multiplex PCR, the repertoire was profiled, and TCRdb retains in-frame clones only, with some absent. Among 170,000 or so clones, around nine tenths were seen once, and the ten largest hold approximately 0.88%. Sequenced input: peripheral blood. Receptor source: a woman under 30 who had recovered from COVID-19. Both conserved end residues are part of each CDR3. Each record gives: J gene, clone size, D gene, V gene, CDR3 DNA, CDR3 protein. The D gene is left open where the match is weak. Some rows mark clone size as missing; the rest say once, few, many or name a class of expanded clone.

j_call: TRBJ2-7; clone_size: NA; d_call: NA; v_call: TRBV27; cdr3_nt: TGTGCCAGCAGGGACAGTTCCTACGAGCAGTACTTC; cdr3_aa: CASRDSSYEQYF
j_call: TRBJ2-1; clone_size: NA; d_call: TRBD1; v_call: TRBV7-8; cdr3_nt: TGTGCCAGCAGCTTAGCGGGACAGGGTTTCAATGAGCAGTTCTTC; cdr3_aa: CASSLAGQGFNEQFF
j_call: TRBJ1-2; clone_size: NA; d_call: TRBD1; v_call: TRBV2; cdr3_nt: TGTGCCAGCAGTGAGACCTGGACAGGGAGCTATGGCTACACCTTC; cdr3_aa: CASSETWTGSYGYTF
j_call: TRBJ2-1; clone_size: NA; d_call: NA; v_call: TRBV5-6; cdr3_nt: TGTGCCAGCAGCCCCTGGACTACCTACAATGAGCAGTTCTTC; cdr3_aa: CASSPWTTYNEQFF
j_call: TRBJ2-2; clone_size: NA; d_call: TRBD2; v_call: TRBV7-3; cdr3_nt: TGTGCCAGCAGCTTAGGGCTAGCGGGGGCCGGATACGGGGAGCTGTTTTTT; cdr3_aa: CASSLGLAGAGYGELFF
j_call: TRBJ1-3; clone_size: NA; d_call: NA; v_call: TRBV6-5; cdr3_nt: TGTGCCAGCAGTTACTCAGTCGGTAGTTTTGGAAACACCATATATTTT; cdr3_aa: CASSYSVGSFGNTIYF
j_call: TRBJ2-1; clone_size: once; d_call: NA; v_call: TRBV7-8; cdr3_nt: TGTGCCAGCACCCGAGCGCTGGACTTAACATACAATGAGCAGTTCTTC; cdr3_aa: CASTRALDLTYNEQFF
j_call: TRBJ1-5; clone_size: NA; d_call: NA; v_call: TRBV18; cdr3_nt: TGTGCCAGCTCATCAACAGGTAGAGATCAGCCCCAGCATTTT; cdr3_aa: CASSSTGRDQPQHF
j_call: TRBJ1-5; clone_size: NA; d_call: TRBD1; v_call: TRBV6-7; cdr3_nt: TGTGCCAGCAGTTACGATACAGGGGAGGCCAATCAGCCCCAGCATTTT; cdr3_aa: CASSYDTGEANQPQHF
j_call: TRBJ2-1; clone_size: few; d_call: NA; v_call: TRBV29-1; cdr3_nt: TGCAGCGTTGAGTACGGGATCCAGTTCTTC; cdr3_aa: CSVEYGIQFF